This is a list of T cell receptor beta chains from one sample in a study of shared clonotypes between healthy human individuals. Libraries were prepared by immunoSEQ multiplex PCR; TCRdb keeps only in-frame clonotypes and omits some of them. The table lists 730,000 or so clones, approximately 79% of them singletons, with roughly 1.8% in the top ten. Sequenced: memory CD4+ T cells sorted from blood. Receptor source: a woman aged 25 to 39 in good health. CDR3s include the opening cysteine and the closing phenylalanine or tryptophan. Some rows mark clone size as missing; the rest say once, few, many or name a class of expanded clone.

CDR3 protein: CASRVTGDGGYTF; V gene: TRBV2; clone size: .; J gene: TRBJ1-2
CDR3 protein: CASSHRGQNTEAFF; V gene: TRBV19; clone size: few; J gene: TRBJ1-1
CDR3 protein: CASSRDSYEQYF; V gene: TRBV2; clone size: .; J gene: TRBJ2-7
CDR3 protein: CASSFAAGANVLTF; V gene: TRBV7-2; clone size: .; J gene: TRBJ2-6
CDR3 protein: CASSLFRGHYEQYF; V gene: TRBV14; clone size: .; J gene: TRBJ2-7
CDR3 protein: CASSVYPRQPQHF; V gene: TRBV6-5; clone size: .; J gene: TRBJ1-5
CDR3 protein: CASSYGTGTIRSTF; V gene: TRBV28; clone size: .; J gene: TRBJ1-2
CDR3 protein: CASSLGGQDEAFF; V gene: TRBV5-4; clone size: .; J gene: TRBJ1-1
CDR3 protein: CASSHGTRPGANVLTF; V gene: TRBV18; clone size: .; J gene: TRBJ2-6
CDR3 protein: CASSLRTGGTDTQYF; V gene: TRBV5-6; clone size: .; J gene: TRBJ2-3
CDR3 protein: CASSLVGGQGQRSYNEQFF; V gene: TRBV7-8; clone size: .; J gene: TRBJ2-1
CDR3 protein: CASSLRGLNQPQHF; V gene: TRBV7-8; clone size: once; J gene: TRBJ1-5
CDR3 protein: CASSPFSDSNYGYTF; V gene: TRBV4-1; clone size: .; J gene: TRBJ1-2
CDR3 protein: CASSGLGGSIGELFF; V gene: TRBV2; clone size: .; J gene: TRBJ2-2
CDR3 protein: CASSSRYTEAFF; V gene: TRBV7-2; clone size: .; J gene: TRBJ1-1
CDR3 protein: CASSLAPGQASYEQYF; V gene: TRBV11-2; clone size: .; J gene: TRBJ2-7
CDR3 protein: CASSLVRGRTGELFF; V gene: TRBV11-2; clone size: .; J gene: TRBJ2-2